This entry describes one T cell receptor beta chain. Source study methods: Reference gene primer amplification gave nucleated cell count estimates. Method: immunoSEQ multiplex PCR; TCRdb's copy keeps in-frame clones and lacks some. That table supplies the V and J calls and clone size; D and trimming were determined from the DNA. The sample shows a few hundred thousand clones, around 82% of them seen only once. The sample is drawn from a study of blood T cell repertoires in COVID-19. On the study more broadly: Sites in the United States, Italy and Spain provided acute and convalescent COVID-19 samples. PBMCs, B-cell-depleted T cells, or T cells provided the cDNA or gDNA that made up the material.

Material for sequencing was peripheral blood. This sequence originates from a man between 45 and 60 years old with active or convalescent COVID-19.

CDR3 sequence: CASSPGILGGQGSTGELFF. In nucleotides, the CDR3 is TGCGCCAGCAGCCCCGGGATTCTTGGGGGACAGGGAAGCACCGGGGAGCTGTTTTTT. The genes are TRBV4-1 and TRBJ2-2, with 9 positions matching TRBD1. This CDR3 region has 19 residues. Germline V gene sequence: CDR1 MGHRA, CDR2 YSYEKL. The ends lost 4 bases at V and 4 bases at J; junction bases unmatched: 16.